Shown below are 24 T cell receptor beta chains from a single sample sequenced in a study of T cells in localized non-small cell lung cancer. The repertoire was sequenced with immunoSEQ multiplex PCR; TCRdb's copy has only in-frame clones and lacks some. Of about 2,900 clones listed, 36% are singletons. The sample here was lung tumor tissue, taken before any cancer treatment. These receptors were obtained from a male donor aged 60 or older with stage I squamous cell lung carcinoma.

This chain links TRBV30 with TRBJ2-7, with 14 bases lining up with TRBD2. With 7 bases clipped from V and 6 bases from J, the junction kept 5 bases outside the gene matches. CDR3 length equals 13 residues. Germline V gene sequence: CDR1 GTSNPN, CDR2 SVGIG (reference sequence). The CDR3 DNA sequence: TGTGCCTTGACTAGCGGGAGGGCCTTCGAGCAGTACTTC. As protein: CALTSGRAFEQYF.

The genes are TRBV28 and TRBJ2-1; the D gene is possibly TRBD2 (5 bases). The CDR3 totals 13 residues. Looked up from germline, CDR1 is MDHEN and CDR2 is SYDVKM. Deletions cut 1 base from V and 5 bases from J, with 6 bases between. CDR3 protein: CASSLSGDNEQFF. In DNA form, the CDR3 reads TGTGCCAGCAGTTTATCCGGGGACAATGAGCAGTTCTTC.

This chain joins TRBV6-8 and TRBJ2-1; TRBD2 matches 7 bases. The CDR3 runs to 16 residues. CDR1 is MNHGY and CDR2 is SAAAGT in the germline V gene. The J segment lost 5 bases and the V segment lost 1 base, leaving 8 bases of the junction unmatched. The CDR3 spells CASSYYSGTTHNEQFF. The CDR3 DNA reads TGTGCCAGCAGTTACTATTCCGGGACTACCCACAATGAGCAGTTCTTC.

This clone turned up a few times. The chain couples TRBV18 to TRBJ1-1; D call uncertain. The germline gives CDR1 KGHSH, CDR2 LQKENI. The germline V and J ends were trimmed by 0 bases and 8 bases, with 10 bases remaining between them. The CDR3 contains 13 residues. DNA of the CDR3: TGTGCCAGCTCACCACCAATGAAGCGAGAAGCTTTCTTT. Translating it yields CASSPPMKREAFF.

The V gene is TRBV11-3, the J gene TRBJ2-5, with 13 bases that match TRBD2. The CDR3 is 15 amino acids. V shed 4 bases, J shed 5 bases, and the junction held 4 bases outside the gene matches. CDR1 SGHNT and CDR2 YENEEA come from the germline V gene. CDR3 in amino acids: CASSSPLAGGETQYF. The CDR3 region has the DNA TGTGCCAGCAGCTCCCCACTAGCGGGAGGGGAGACCCAGTACTTC.

This clone came up a few times. The chain carries TRBV9 and TRBJ2-7; possibly TRBD1 for D (5 bases). This CDR3 has 14 amino acids. CDR1 is SGDLS and CDR2 is YYNGEE in the germline V gene. With 0 bases removed from V and 5 bases from J, the gap between germline ends came to 12 bases. For the CDR3, the DNA is TGTGCCAGCAGCGTAGGGGGCTACGGCGACGAGCAGTACTTC. Residues: CASSVGGYGDEQYF. The full variable domain, completed using reference TRBV9 and TRBJ2-7, is DSGVTQTPKHLITATGQRVTLRCSPRSGDLSVYWYQQSLDQGLQFLIQYYNGEERAKGNILERFSAQQFPDLHSELNLSSLELGDSALYFCASSVGGYGDEQYFGPGTRLTVT.

The chain combines TRBV29-1 with TRBJ2-2; the D is unclear. With 2 bases removed from V and 6 bases from J, the gap between germline ends came to 7 bases. CDR3 length equals 12 residues. The germline CDR1 and CDR2 sequences are SQVTM and ANQGSEA. The CDR3 region has the DNA TGCAGCGTTGAAATCATCGCCGGGGAGCTGTTTTTT. Amino acid sequence: CSVEIIAGELFF.

This clone was seen more than once but under ten times. This chain links TRBV19 with TRBJ2-1; either TRBD1 or TRBD2 may supply D (5 bases each). V was pared by 5 bases and J by 0 bases, with 20 bases between. Germline assignment: CDR1 LNHDA and CDR2 SQIVND (reference sequence). The CDR3 loop spans 18 amino acids. The CDR3 is CASSERTGALSSYNEQFF. Written as DNA, the CDR3 is TGTGCCAGTAGTGAAAGAACCGGGGCCCTAAGCTCCTACAATGAGCAGTTCTTC.

The rearrangement links TRBV29-1 to TRBJ1-1; no clear D gene. The CDR3 length is 14 residues. V dropped 4 bases and J dropped 4 bases, with 16 bases sitting between them. Germline CDR1 reads SQVTM; CDR2 reads ANQGSEA. The CDR3 nucleotides are TGCAGCGTTGTTTCTTACCGGGGAGGCACTGAAGCTTTCTTT. Protein product: CSVVSYRGGTEAFF.

The chain is built from TRBV6-8 and TRBJ2-6, with a weak D call TRBD2 (6 bases). Trimming pared 2 bases from V and 2 bases from J, leaving 13 bases between. Germline CDR1 MNHGY, CDR2 SAAAGT. The CDR3 runs 17 residues. Here the CDR3 reads CASSYPGVPAGANVLTF. In DNA, the CDR3 is TGTGCCAGCAGTTACCCGGGGGTCCCCGCTGGGGCCAACGTCCTGACTTTC.

The chain joins TRBV30 to TRBJ1-2, with a possible D match to TRBD1 (6 bases). V was shortened by 7 bases and J by 4 bases, with 16 bases between the two germline ends. This CDR3 region has 13 residues. Germline V CDR1 and CDR2: GTSNPN, SVGIG (reference sequence). The CDR3 spells CAFFWGPGYGYTF. The CDR3 nucleotides are TGTGCCTTCTTTTGGGGGCCGGGCTATGGCTACACCTTC.

This clone occurred a few times. The genes are TRBV11-3 and TRBJ2-3; 13 nucleotides match TRBD2. The CDR3 covers 14 residues. Germline V CDR1 and CDR2: SGHNT, YENEEA. Unmatched junction bases numbered 1, after V lost 8 bases and J lost 2 bases. In DNA form, the CDR3 reads TGTGCCAGCGGGACTAGCGGGAACACAGATACGCAGTATTTT. Protein sequence: CASGTSGNTDTQYF.

This chain connects TRBV18 to TRBJ2-3, with D perhaps TRBD1 or TRBD2 (5 bases each). The CDR3 is 16 amino acids. The germline CDR1 and CDR2 sequences are KGHSH and LQKENI. V was cut by 1 base and J by 0 bases, with 11 bases left in between. In DNA, the CDR3 is TGTGCCAGCTCACCACGACGGGACGAGAGCACAGATACGCAGTATTTT. Its translation: CASSPRRDESTDTQYF.

The chain employs TRBV25-1 and TRBJ1-3; D is ambiguous. V lost 4 bases, J lost 11 bases, and 12 bases lay in between. Germline V gene sequence: CDR1 MGHDK, CDR2 SYGVNS. The length of the CDR3 is 12 residues. This CDR3 reads CASSGAGLSIYF. The DNA of the CDR3 is TGTGCCAGCAGTGGGGCGGGCCTCTCCATATATTTT.

This clone was detected only once. This sequence joins TRBV30 and TRBJ2-1; TRBD2 agrees at 7 bases. Unmatched junction bases numbered 2, after V lost 0 bases and J lost 3 bases. The CDR3 has 14 amino acids. Per germline, CDR1 GTSNPN and CDR2 SVGIG (reference sequence). DNA for the CDR3: TGTGCCTGGAGTGTAGGGGACTACTACAATGAGCAGTTCTTC. This encodes CAWSVGDYYNEQFF.

The V and J genes are TRBV9 and TRBJ2-5, with 10 bases aligning to TRBD1. The CDR3 runs 18 residues. V gave up 3 bases and J gave up 5 bases; unmatched junction bases: 16. Germline V gene lookup returns CDR1 SGDLS and CDR2 YYNGEE. CDR3 sequence: CASSASFRQGASLETQYF. The CDR3 DNA sequence: TGTGCCAGCAGCGCCTCATTCAGACAGGGGGCCTCTCTGGAGACCCAGTACTTC.

This clone was seen a handful of times. The gene calls are TRBV2 and TRBJ2-7; D gene ambiguous. V was clipped by 5 bases and J by 6 bases, with 14 bases between them. This CDR3 is 13 amino acids long. Looked up from germline, CDR1 is SNHLY and CDR2 is FYNNEI. The CDR3 protein is CASSTLARSEQYF. DNA of the CDR3: TGTGCCAGCAGTACCCTTGCCCGGAGCGAGCAGTACTTC.

The chain recombines TRBV19 with TRBJ2-2, with D possibly matching TRBD2 (5 bases). V dropped 6 bases and J dropped 4 bases, with 21 bases sitting between them. The CDR3 covers 17 residues. Germline CDR1 LNHDA, CDR2 SQIVND (reference sequence). CDR3 sequence: CASSLGSDGMFTGELFF. The DNA for the CDR3 is TGTGCCAGTAGCCTGGGGAGTGACGGGATGTTCACCGGGGAGCTGTTTTTT.

This clone has only a few counts. This sequence joins TRBV11-3 and TRBJ1-1; tentatively, D is TRBD1 (5 bases). V was clipped by 7 bases and J by 2 bases, with 14 bases between them. The CDR3 totals 14 residues. Germline V CDR1 and CDR2: SGHNT, YENEEA. CDR3 coding DNA: TGTGCCAGCACTTTTTTAGGGGAAAACACTGAAGCTTTCTTT. Residues: CASTFLGENTEAFF.

The rearrangement links TRBV19 to TRBJ1-1; no reliable D call. Germline CDR1 and CDR2: LNHDA and SQIVND (reference sequence). The CDR3 extends over 11 amino acids. The chain's CDR3 is CPPLANTEAFF. CDR3 coding DNA: TGTCCCCCACTGGCGAACACTGAAGCTTTCTTT.

This chain links TRBV14 with TRBJ1-1, with D unresolved. The CDR3 extends over 12 amino acids. Trimming left V 1 base short and J 5 bases short, with 5 bases between. Per the germline V gene, CDR1 is SGHDN and CDR2 is FVKESK. The DNA of the CDR3 is TGTGCCAGCAGCCAAGTGAGGACTGAAGCTTTCTTT. Translated: CASSQVRTEAFF.

This chain uses TRBV30 with TRBJ2-1; TRBD2 agrees at 10 bases. Per the germline V gene, CDR1 is GTSNPN and CDR2 is SVGIG (reference sequence). This CDR3 has 15 amino acids. Trimming at V came to 3 bases and at J to 7 bases, leaving 9 bases not matched to a gene. The CDR3 DNA sequence: TGTGCCTGGAGGGGGGGACTAGCGTCTACGAATGAGCAGTTCTTC. Translating gives CAWRGGLASTNEQFF. The full variable domain, rest sourced from reference TRBV30 and TRBJ2-1, is SQTIHQWPATLVQPVGSPLSLECTVEGTSNPNLYWYRQAAGRGLQLLFYSVGIGQISSEVPQNLSASRPQDRQFILSSKKLLLSDSGFYLCAWRGGLASTNEQFFGPGTRLTVL.

This rearrangement joins TRBV28 to TRBJ1-1, with D possibly matching TRBD1 (5 bases). Germline CDR1 MDHEN, CDR2 SYDVKM. This CDR3 is 14 amino acids long. Trimming cost V 7 bases and J 0 bases, with 12 bases left between them. This chain's CDR3 is CASTPGGVNTEAFF. The CDR3 DNA reads TGTGCCAGCACCCCCGGGGGGGTGAACACTGAAGCTTTCTTT. Combining the CDR3 with reference TRBV28 and TRBJ1-1 gives the whole variable domain DVKVTQSSRYLVKRTGEKVFLECVQDMDHENMFWYRQDPGLGLRLIYFSYDVKMKEKGDIPEGYSVSREKKERFSLILESASTNQTSMYLCASTPGGVNTEAFFGQGTRLTVV.

In DNA form, the CDR3 reads TGTGCCAGCAGCTTGACAGGGAGGGCCGGGGAGCTGTTTTTT. Amino acid sequence: CASSLTGRAGELFF. The chain recombines TRBV7-7 with TRBJ2-2, with D tentatively TRBD1 or TRBD2 (7 bases each). V was pared by 3 bases and J by 6 bases, with 11 bases between. Germline V lookup: CDR1 SSHAT, CDR2 FNYEAQ (reference sequence). CDR3 size: 14 residues.